These 22 T cell receptor beta chains were all obtained from the same sample, sequenced in a study of blood T cell repertoires in COVID-19. The table came from immunoSEQ multiplex PCR; TCRdb's copy has only in-frame clones and leaves some out. The table shows 250,000 to 350,000 clones, with approximately 90% occurring only once. Sequencing was done on a sample of peripheral blood. These receptors all come from a man aged 25-45 years with acute or convalescent COVID-19.

The chain has TRBV27 and TRBJ2-2; 9 bases line up with TRBD1. The CDR3 consists of 16 residues. Germline lookup yields CDR1 MNHEY and CDR2 SMNVEV (reference sequence). Trimming at V came to 5 bases and at J to 3 bases, leaving 7 bases not matched to a gene. CDR3 coding DNA: TGTGCCAGCAGTGTCACTTACAGGGGGCACACCGGGGAGCTGTTTTTT. As protein: CASSVTYRGHTGELFF.

The gene calls are TRBV19 and TRBJ1-5, with D maybe TRBD1 (6 bases). CDR3 length: 15 residues. V shed 7 bases and J shed 4 bases, with 17 bases lying between them. Germline V lookup: CDR1 LNHDA, CDR2 SQIVND (reference sequence). The CDR3 DNA reads TGTGCCAGTACCGAAGAACAGGGTTTGAATCAGCCCCAGCATTTT. The encoded protein is CASTEEQGLNQPQHF.

On this clone itself: The same CDR3 arises from other DNA sequences in this sample as well. The V call is TRBV7-3, the J call TRBJ2-3; D is unresolved. The germline V gene encodes CDR1 SGHTA and CDR2 FQGTGA. Trimming pared 1 base from V and 3 bases from J, leaving 8 bases between. The CDR3 spans 14 residues. CDR3 sequence (DNA): TGTGCCAGCAGCTTAAACCCAGTTACAGATACGCAGTATTTT. This translates into CASSLNPVTDTQYF.

The rearrangement links TRBV10-3 to TRBJ2-5; 8 bases align to TRBD1. This CDR3 is built from 15 residues. Germline V lookup: CDR1 ENHRY, CDR2 SYGVKD. After removal of 3 bases from V and 1 base from J, the junction contained 4 bases not matched to a gene. Here the CDR3 DNA reads TGTGCCATCAGTGATTCCGGACAGGGCCAAGAGACCCAGTACTTC. It yields the protein CAISDSGQGQETQYF.

V is TRBV6-5 and J is TRBJ1-1, with D maybe TRBD1 (6 bases). The CDR3 loop spans 14 amino acids. Germline CDR1 is MNHEY and CDR2 is SVGAGI. V was shortened by 2 bases and J by 0 bases, with 7 bases between the two germline ends. Here the CDR3 reads CASSYRTVNTEAFF. DNA of the CDR3: TGTGCCAGCAGTTACCGGACAGTGAACACTGAAGCTTTCTTT.

The J gene is TRBJ1-1, the V gene TRBV6-6; no clear D. The CDR3 length is 13 residues. The germline gives CDR1 MNHNY, CDR2 SVGAGI (reference sequence). Trimming shortened V by 6 bases and J by 4 bases, and 12 bases separated the two germline ends. CDR3 nucleotide sequence: TGTGCCAGCAGGGGCCCGGATGCCACTGAAGCTTTCTTT. Residues: CASRGPDATEAFF.

V usage is TRBV19 and J usage is TRBJ2-1, with TRBD1 matching over 9 bases. V lost 4 bases to trimming and J lost 3 bases; unmatched junction nucleotides: 7. There are 16 residues in the CDR3. Per the germline V gene, CDR1 is LNHDA and CDR2 is SQIVND (reference sequence). CDR3 loop: CASSTQQGANYNEQFF. The DNA for the CDR3 is TGTGCCAGTAGTACCCAACAGGGGGCGAACTACAATGAGCAGTTCTTC.

The genes are TRBV11-2 and TRBJ1-3; 7 nucleotides line up with TRBD1. V shed 5 bases and J 0 bases; nucleotides not matched to a gene: 10. The CDR3 extends over 17 amino acids. Germline V lookup: CDR1 SGHAT, CDR2 FQNNGV. The CDR3 loop is CASSPLTGFLSGNTIYF. CDR3 in DNA: TGTGCCAGCAGCCCTTTGACAGGGTTTCTCTCTGGAAACACCATATATTTT.

This clone has a single count. This rearrangement joins TRBV5-4 to TRBJ1-4; 8 bases match TRBD1. CDR1 SGHNT and CDR2 YYREEE come from the germline V gene (reference sequence). The length of the CDR3 is 13 residues. V lost 5 bases to trimming and J lost 7 bases; unmatched junction nucleotides: 4. The CDR3 spells CASSKGTGEKLFF. The DNA for the CDR3 is TGTGCCAGCAGTAAGGGGACAGGTGAAAAACTGTTTTTT.

The chain combines TRBV18 with TRBJ1-3; D might be TRBD1 (6 bases). Per germline, CDR1 KGHSH and CDR2 LQKENI. The CDR3 has 15 residues. V lost 2 bases to trimming and J lost 2 bases, with 10 bases between them. Here the CDR3 DNA reads TGTGCCAGCTCACCAACGAGGACAGCTGGAAACACCATATATTTT. It translates to CASSPTRTAGNTIYF.

The V call is TRBV14, the J call TRBJ1-1, with TRBD1 matching over 9 bases. The ends lost 2 bases at V and 4 bases at J; junction bases unmatched: 8. The CDR3 sequence is 16 residues long. Germline loops: CDR1 SGHDN, CDR2 FVKESK. DNA of the CDR3: TGTGCCAGCAGCCAATTACAGGGGGCGAGGGTCACTGAAGCTTTCTTT. It translates to CASSQLQGARVTEAFF. Drawing the rest from reference TRBV14 and TRBJ1-1, the complete variable domain is EAGVTQFPSHSVIEKGQTVTLRCDPISGHDNLYWYRRVMGKEIKFLLHFVKESKQDESGMPNNRFLAERTGGTYSTLKVQPAELEDSGVYFCASSQLQGARVTEAFFGQGTRLTVV.

This chain links TRBV2 with TRBJ2-7; no clear D gene. V lost 6 bases, J lost 7 bases, and 16 bases lay in between. Germline V gene data show CDR1 as SNHLY and CDR2 as FYNNEI. This CDR3 contains 13 residues. The CDR3 protein is CASRETLLGEQYF. Here the CDR3 DNA reads TGTGCCAGCAGAGAGACACTCCTTGGGGAGCAGTACTTC.

The chain combines TRBV13 with TRBJ1-2; 7 bases agree with TRBD1. Germline V gene lookup returns CDR1 PRHDT and CDR2 FYEKMQ (reference sequence). CDR3 length: 11 amino acids. J lost 14 bases, V lost 5 bases, and 8 bases had no gene match. For the CDR3, the DNA is TGTGCCAGCAGCGAGACAGGGAGGCCGACCTTC. Its protein product is CASSETGRPTF.

V gene TRBV7-3 combines with J gene TRBJ1-1, with D perhaps TRBD1 (6 bases). The CDR3 spans 13 residues. Germline CDR1 SGHTA, CDR2 FQGTGA. V was pared by 5 bases and J by 2 bases, with 9 bases between. The DNA for the CDR3 is TGTGCCAGCAGCCAGACAGGAAACACTGAAGCTTTCTTT. Residues: CASSQTGNTEAFF.

The rearrangement links TRBV13 to TRBJ1-1, with D possibly TRBD1 on 5 matching bases. Germline CDR1 is PRHDT and CDR2 is FYEKMQ (reference sequence). This CDR3 spans 15 amino acids. The V and J ends lost 5 bases and 3 bases respectively, with 16 bases between them. CDR3 in DNA: TGTGCCAGCAGCCCTAGGGGCGAGGACGACACTGAAGCTTTCTTT. Protein: CASSPRGEDDTEAFF. Full variable domain (remainder filled in from reference TRBV13 and TRBJ1-1): AAGVIQSPRHLIKEKRETATLKCYPIPRHDTVYWYQQGPGQDPQFLISFYEKMQSDKGSIPDRFSAQQFSDYHSELNMSSLELGDSALYFCASSPRGEDDTEAFFGQGTRLTVV.

The gene calls are TRBV19 and TRBJ1-1; no clear D. Per the germline V gene, CDR1 is LNHDA and CDR2 is SQIVND (reference sequence). This CDR3 is built from 14 residues. The germline V and J ends were trimmed by 5 bases and 3 bases, with 13 bases remaining between them. CDR3 sequence: CASSPPTPYTEAFF. The CDR3 DNA is TGTGCCAGTAGTCCTCCGACTCCATACACTGAAGCTTTCTTT.

In DNA, the CDR3 is TGTGCCAGCAGTTTCCAACTACAGGGGTATCAGCCCCAGCATTTT. Translated, it gives CASSFQLQGYQPQHF. The chain employs TRBV28 and TRBJ1-5, with TRBD1 matching over 7 bases. Germline CDR1 and CDR2: MDHEN and SYDVKM. The trim removed 3 bases at V and 5 bases at J, leaving 7 bases unmatched. The CDR3 spans 15 residues.

The rearrangement links TRBV19 to TRBJ2-7; D possibly corresponds to TRBD2 (5 bases). Per germline, CDR1 LNHDA and CDR2 SQIVND (reference sequence). Trimming left V 6 bases short and J 6 bases short, with 15 bases between. The CDR3 is made up of 13 amino acids. The CDR3 nucleotides read TGTGCCAGTAGGTGGGGAGAGAGCGGCGAGCAGTACTTC. Protein sequence: CASRWGESGEQYF.

This chain uses TRBV7-9 with TRBJ2-2, with TRBD1 identical over 9 bases. This CDR3 is built from 17 residues. Germline CDR1 reads SEHNR; CDR2 reads FQNEAQ (reference sequence). V shed 5 bases, J shed 2 bases, and the junction held 9 bases outside the gene matches. The CDR3 spells CASSPELGQGNTGELFF. CDR3 bases: TGTGCCAGCAGCCCAGAATTGGGACAGGGCAACACCGGGGAGCTGTTTTTT.

The chain uses TRBV18 and TRBJ2-3; D gene unclear. The V and J ends lost 2 bases and 1 base respectively, with 7 bases between them. This CDR3 comprises 14 residues. The V gene's germline CDR1 is KGHSH and CDR2 LQKENI. The CDR3, as DNA: TGTGCCAGCTCACCAAAGAGCCGCACAGATACGCAGTATTTT. Translated, it gives CASSPKSRTDTQYF.

The V and J genes are TRBV30 and TRBJ1-2; D is perhaps TRBD1 (6 bases). The CDR3 covers 16 residues. Germline V gene sequence: CDR1 GTSNPN, CDR2 SVGIG (reference sequence). Trimming shortened V by 0 bases and J by 8 bases, and 22 bases separated the two germline ends. The chain's CDR3 is CAWSVISFGTNWGYTF. DNA for the CDR3: TGTGCCTGGAGTGTAATTAGTTTTGGGACAAACTGGGGCTACACCTTC. Drawing the rest from reference TRBV30 and TRBJ1-2, the complete variable domain is SQTIHQWPATLVQPVGSPLSLECTVEGTSNPNLYWYRQAAGRGLQLLFYSVGIGQISSEVPQNLSASRPQDRQFILSSKKLLLSDSGFYLCAWSVISFGTNWGYTFGSGTRLTVV.

The gene calls are TRBV2 and TRBJ1-1, with D uncertain. This CDR3 comprises 12 residues. From germline, CDR1 is SNHLY and CDR2 FYNNEI. The V and J ends lost 7 bases and 4 bases respectively, with 10 bases between them. For the CDR3, the DNA is TGTGCCAGCAAACTTTTCGGCACTGAAGCTTTCTTT. Translating it yields CASKLFGTEAFF.